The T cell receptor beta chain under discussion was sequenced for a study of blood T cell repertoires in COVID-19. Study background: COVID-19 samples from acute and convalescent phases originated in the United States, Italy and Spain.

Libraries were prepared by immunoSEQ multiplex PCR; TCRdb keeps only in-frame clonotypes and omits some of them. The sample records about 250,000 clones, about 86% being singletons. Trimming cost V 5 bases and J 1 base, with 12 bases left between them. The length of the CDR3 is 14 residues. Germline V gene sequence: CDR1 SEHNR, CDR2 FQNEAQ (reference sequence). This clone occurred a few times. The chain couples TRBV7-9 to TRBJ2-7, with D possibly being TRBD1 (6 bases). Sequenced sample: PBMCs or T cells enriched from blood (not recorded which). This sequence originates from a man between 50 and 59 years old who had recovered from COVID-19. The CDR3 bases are TGTGCCAGCAGCACTAGGACAGTTTCCTACGAGCAGTACTTC. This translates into CASSTRTVSYEQYF. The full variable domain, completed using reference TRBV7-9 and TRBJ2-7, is DTGVSQNPRHKITKRGQNVTFRCDPISEHNRLYWYRQTLGQGPEFLTYFQNEAQLEKSRLLSDRFSAERPKGSFSTLEIQRTEQGDSAMYLCASSTRTVSYEQYFGPGTRLTVT.